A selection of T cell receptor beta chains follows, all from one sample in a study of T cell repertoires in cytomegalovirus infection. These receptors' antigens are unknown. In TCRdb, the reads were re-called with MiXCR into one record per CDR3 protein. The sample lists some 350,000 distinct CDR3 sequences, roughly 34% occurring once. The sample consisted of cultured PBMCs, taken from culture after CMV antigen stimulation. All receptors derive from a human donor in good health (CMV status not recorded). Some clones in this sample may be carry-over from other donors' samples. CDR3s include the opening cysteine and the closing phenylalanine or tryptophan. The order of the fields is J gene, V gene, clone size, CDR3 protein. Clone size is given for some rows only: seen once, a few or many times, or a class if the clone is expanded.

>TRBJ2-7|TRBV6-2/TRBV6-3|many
CASSYSFGGKTYEQYF
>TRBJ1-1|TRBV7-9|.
CASSLGRESTEAFF
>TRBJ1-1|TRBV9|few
CASSVLSGTEAFF
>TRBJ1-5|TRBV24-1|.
CATSADRGNQPQHF
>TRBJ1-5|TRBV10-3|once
CAISDAGYQPQHF
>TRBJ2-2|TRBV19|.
CASSSLAGYTGELFF
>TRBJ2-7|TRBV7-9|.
CASSPIGVEQYF
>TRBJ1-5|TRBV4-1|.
CASSQGGQGNQPQHF
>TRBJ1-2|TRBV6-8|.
CASSYTSRNYGYTF
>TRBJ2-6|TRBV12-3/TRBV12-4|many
CASSFLGTVLSGANVLTF
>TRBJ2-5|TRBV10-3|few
CAISAVGLAGDQYF
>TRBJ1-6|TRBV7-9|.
CASSPLGNSPLHF
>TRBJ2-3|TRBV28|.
CASSLKLASDTQYF
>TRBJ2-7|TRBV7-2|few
CASSLRSGLTIPYEQYF
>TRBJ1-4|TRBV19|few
CASRTGVGEKLFF
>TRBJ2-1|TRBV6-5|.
CASRLTGLAGWEQFF